The TCR beta chain described here comes from a study of human T cells and chemical hapten exposure. Whole-study results and caveats: DPC sensitization produced no change in TCRs with frequency above 1 in 1000.

This clonotype has a handful of counts. The antigen is undetermined. Time point denoted: healthy volunteer bleed at 6 weeks. Whole blood, unfractionated, served as the material for total RNA extraction. Individual cDNA molecules received unique molecular identifiers in the library. Under the authors' procedure: Samples had a median of about 96,000 TCRs, ranging roughly 23,224 to 750,000. TCRdb ran MiXCR on the RACE reads and lists one entry per CDR3 protein. The V and J calls, along with clone size, are taken from TCRdb and not from the paper's own processing. This repertoire shows 35,000 to 55,000 distinct CDR3 sequences, around 3.6% found once; its top ten account for about 6%. V lost 0 bases and J lost 3; bases outside the gene matches: 9. CDR1 and CDR2 from the germline V gene are SGDLS and YYNGEE. This CDR3 spans 17 amino acids.

The sequence derives from a human donor in good health. Some clones in this sample may be carry-over from other donors' samples. The source material was whole blood. The rearrangement joins TRBV9 to TRBJ2-1; 7 bases match TRBD2. Here the CDR3 reads CASSVDPPSGNYNEQFF. The CDR3 region has the DNA TGTGCCAGCAGCGTAGATCCCCCCAGCGGGAACTACAATGAGCAGTTCTTC.